Each of the 20 T cell receptor beta chains below was sequenced from the same sample in a study of molecular identifiers for immune sequencing clone quantification. One entry per CDR3 protein results from TCRdb running MiXCR on the PCR reads. The sample contains about half a million distinct CDR3 sequences, around a fifth of which appear only once. Sequencing used naive CD8+ T cells from blood, with Jurkat cell RNA spiked in. The subset here: FACS-sorted CD8+CD4-CCR7+CD45RA+ naive T cells. These receptors all stem from a human donor in good health. Some libraries in this study had Jurkat cell RNA spiked in.

The chain has TRBV15 and TRBJ2-1; TRBD1 aligns across 8 bases. With 1 base clipped from V and 4 bases from J, the junction kept 9 bases outside the gene matches. Germline V gene sequence: CDR1 LNHNV, CDR2 YYDKDF (reference sequence). The CDR3 contains 17 residues. CDR3 loop: CATSRGAVGTGYNEQFF. CDR3 DNA: TGTGCCACCAGCAGAGGAGCGGTGGGGACAGGATACAATGAGCAGTTCTTC.

Details on this clonotype: A single base separates this from a much larger clone, so it may be a read error. V is TRBV5-6 and J is TRBJ2-7; D ambiguous. Germline V gene lookup returns CDR1 SGHDT and CDR2 YYEEEE. V lost 0 bases to trimming and J lost 5 bases, with 9 bases between them. The CDR3 contains 13 residues. CDR3: CASSLGQEDEQYF. In DNA, the CDR3 is TGTGCCAGCAGCTTGGGACAAGAAGACGAGCAGTACTTC.

The rearrangement uses TRBV2 and TRBJ2-7; tentatively, D is TRBD1 (6 bases). Germline V lookup: CDR1 SNHLY, CDR2 FYNNEI. The CDR3 covers 15 residues. The V and J ends lost 6 bases and 4 bases respectively, with 19 bases between them. The CDR3 DNA sequence: TGTGCCAGCAGCCCTGGAGACAGGACACTATACGAGCAGTACTTC. Translating it yields CASSPGDRTLYEQYF.

This clonotype was detected a few times. The V and J genes are TRBV12-3 or TRBV12-4 and TRBJ2-3, with 9 nucleotides matching TRBD2. Trimming at V came to 6 bases and at J to 2 bases, leaving 6 bases not matched to a gene. This CDR3 has 15 residues. CDR3 sequence: CASSIAGDFTDTQYF. The CDR3 DNA follows: TGTGCCAGCAGCATAGCGGGGGACTTCACAGATACGCAGTATTTT.

This clonotype appeared a few times. In DNA, the CDR3 is TGTGCCAGCAGTCCCCTAGGAGCGGGCAGGTGGGCCGGGGAGCTGTTTTTT. Amino acid sequence: CASSPLGAGRWAGELFF. J is TRBJ2-2 and V is TRBV27; weak D call: TRBD2 (6 bases). V lost 5 bases to trimming and J lost 6 bases, with 22 bases between them. CDR1 is MNHEY, CDR2 SMNVEV, per germline (reference sequence). The CDR3 contains 17 residues.

This clonotype has a count of ten or more. This chain joins TRBV27 and TRBJ1-1; 8 bases agree with TRBD1. This CDR3 comprises 16 residues. V lost 6 bases to trimming and J lost 6 bases; unmatched junction nucleotides: 15. CDR1 MNHEY and CDR2 SMNVEV come from the germline V gene (reference sequence). CDR3 nucleotides: TGTGCCAGCAGGCTTATCGCCGGACAGGGATTAGCTGAAGCTTTCTTT. Translation: CASRLIAGQGLAEAFF.

As to this clonotype: A read error is possible here, since a much larger clone lies one base away. V gene TRBV19 combines with J gene TRBJ1-5; D is perhaps TRBD1 (5 bases). Trimming pared 5 bases from V and 0 bases from J, leaving 11 bases between. This CDR3 region has 15 residues. From germline, CDR1 is LNHDA and CDR2 SQIVND (reference sequence). CDR3 sequence reads: CASSFLDSSNQPQHF. The CDR3 nucleotides read TGTGCCAGTAGTTTTCTCGACAGTAGCAATCAGCCCCAGCATTTT.

This clonotype was seen only a few times. As DNA, the CDR3 is TGTGCCAGCAGCTTAGACAGGGGGCGGGGTGAAGCTTTCTTT. Protein sequence: CASSLDRGRGEAFF. This sequence joins TRBV7-6 and TRBJ1-1, with 9 bases lining up with TRBD1. The CDR3 has 14 amino acids. V was clipped by 1 base and J by 7 bases; unmatched bases: 4. Germline CDR1 SGHVS, CDR2 FNYEAQ.

At least ten counts were recorded for this clonotype. The chain employs TRBV2 and TRBJ1-1; D call uncertain. The CDR3 has 14 residues. CDR1 and CDR2 from the germline V gene are SNHLY and FYNNEI. V lost 4 bases, J lost 5 bases, and 14 bases lay in between. CDR3 nucleotides: TGTGCCAGCAGTGCTTCTCTTAGGTTGACTGAAGCTTTCTTT. This translates into CASSASLRLTEAFF.

This clonotype was counted at least ten times. This chain uses TRBV7-9 with TRBJ1-4; D is unresolved. The V gene's germline CDR1 is SEHNR and CDR2 FQNEAQ (reference sequence). Trimming cost V 4 bases and J 8 bases, with 14 bases left between them. This CDR3 is 14 amino acids long. The CDR3 sequence: CASSSTQAGEKLFF. For the CDR3, the DNA is TGTGCCAGCAGCTCAACGCAGGCTGGGGAAAAACTGTTTTTT. Using reference TRBV7-9 and TRBJ1-4 for the parts outside the CDR3, the full variable domain is DTGVSQNPRHKITKRGQNVTFRCDPISEHNRLYWYRQTLGQGPEFLTYFQNEAQLEKSRLLSDRFSAERPKGSFSTLEIQRTEQGDSAMYLCASSSTQAGEKLFFGSGTQLSVL.

This chain joins TRBV27 and TRBJ2-3; perhaps TRBD1 as D (6 bases). V dropped 0 bases and J dropped 4 bases, with 8 bases sitting between them. The CDR3 spans 14 residues. Looked up from germline, CDR1 is MNHEY and CDR2 is SMNVEV (reference sequence). CDR3 DNA sequence: TGTGCCAGCAGTTTATCGGGGGCCTCAGATACGCAGTATTTT. It encodes CASSLSGASDTQYF.

The chain has TRBV12-3 or TRBV12-4 and TRBJ2-1, with D perhaps assigned TRBD1 or TRBD2 (6 bases each). The germline V and J ends were trimmed by 6 bases and 8 bases, with 14 bases remaining between them. The CDR3 is made up of 13 amino acids. CDR3 region: CASSPGAGDEQFF. Here the CDR3 DNA reads TGTGCCAGCAGCCCGGGGGCAGGGGATGAGCAGTTCTTC.

This clonotype has ten or more counts. J is TRBJ2-7 and V is TRBV5-1; 13 bases map to TRBD2. The CDR3 is 16 residues long. The trim removed 4 bases at V and 5 bases at J, leaving 9 bases unmatched. Looked up from germline, CDR1 is SGHRS and CDR2 is YFSETQ. In DNA form, the CDR3 reads TGCGCCAGCAGCCCCTCCTGGACTAGCGGGGGTCACGAGCAGTACTTC. Translation: CASSPSWTSGGHEQYF.

This clonotype was observed many times. The chain employs TRBV20-1 and TRBJ2-7, with 8 bases identical to TRBD2. The CDR3 is 15 residues long. With V trimmed by 4 bases and J by 3 bases, 11 bases remained unmatched. Germline V gene sequence: CDR1 DFQATT, CDR2 SNEGSKA (reference sequence). The chain's CDR3 is CSAKTYSGVRYEQYF. For the CDR3, the DNA is TGCAGTGCTAAGACCTATAGCGGGGTCCGCTACGAGCAGTACTTC.

As to this clonotype: This may arise from a read error, as a much more abundant clone is one base away. This chain uses TRBV12-3 or TRBV12-4 with TRBJ2-5; the D gene is possibly TRBD1 (6 bases). This CDR3 comprises 15 residues. CDR3 coding DNA: TGTGCCAGCGGTTTGGTAGGGGGTTTCGTAGAGACCCAGTACTTC. Protein: CASGLVGGFVETQYF.

In this sample, this clonotype turned up a few times. The chain has TRBV25-1 and TRBJ2-7; D gene uncertain. The germline CDR1 and CDR2 sequences are MGHDK and SYGVNS. V shed 4 bases and J shed 5 bases, with 6 bases lying between them. The CDR3 spans 11 residues. CDR3 protein: CASSVSHEQYF. The CDR3 DNA reads as TGTGCCAGCAGTGTATCCCACGAGCAGTACTTC.

A few counts support this clonotype. V is TRBV4-3 and J is TRBJ2-1; a possible D gene is TRBD2 (6 bases). The germline gives CDR1 LGHNA, CDR2 YSLEER. V shed 5 bases and J shed 3 bases, with 14 bases lying between them. This CDR3 has 15 amino acids. The CDR3 loop reads CASSSGTYLYNEQFF. Here the CDR3 DNA reads TGCGCCAGCAGCTCCGGGACTTACCTCTACAATGAGCAGTTCTTC.

V usage is TRBV19 and J usage is TRBJ2-1; D may be TRBD2 (5 bases). The CDR3 runs to 17 residues. V gave up 2 bases and J gave up 4 bases, with 18 bases separating them. The germline V gene has CDR1 LNHDA and CDR2 SQIVND (reference sequence). The CDR3 DNA is TGTGCCAGTAGTATAATCGCTTCCGCGGGCCAATACAATGAGCAGTTCTTC. It specifies CASSIIASAGQYNEQFF.

This clonotype was picked up many times. The CDR3 bases are TGTGCCAGCAGCCCGGAGGGGCGGCAGCGAGATACGCAGTATTTT. Residues: CASSPEGRQRDTQYF. The genes are TRBV13 and TRBJ2-3, with a possible D match to TRBD2 (6 bases). V lost 5 bases, J lost 5 bases, and 17 bases lay in between. CDR3 length: 15 residues. Germline V CDR1 and CDR2: PRHDT, FYEKMQ (reference sequence).

The chain carries TRBV11-2 and TRBJ2-3; 9 nucleotides match TRBD1. V lost 7 bases, J lost 3 bases, and 8 bases stayed unmatched. The germline V gene encodes CDR1 SGHAT and CDR2 FQNNGV. This CDR3 has 15 residues. DNA of the CDR3: TGTGCCAGCAAGGCGGGACAGGGCCCTACAGATACGCAGTATTTT. Translated, it gives CASKAGQGPTDTQYF.